The sequence of this TCR beta chain was determined in a study of blood T cell repertoires in COVID-19. Study background: Both acute and convalescent COVID-19 samples were obtained from the United States, Italy and Spain. In each case, the material was cDNA or gDNA derived from T cells, B-cell-depleted T cells, or PBMCs.

In the original analysis: Reference gene primer amplification in the assay estimated nucleated cell counts. Generated by immunoSEQ multiplex PCR, the TCRdb table keeps only in-frame clones and is missing some. The V and J calls and clone size come from that table; D and trimming were worked out from the DNA. The data contain 300,000 or so clones, over 75% of them singletons. This clonotype was sampled from a woman in her fifties or sixties who had recovered from COVID-19. Source material: peripheral blood.

The CDR3 DNA reads TGTGCCAGCAGCACGCGGGCGGGGGCGGGGAATGAGCAGTTCTTC. Its translation: CASSTRAGAGNEQFF. The V gene is TRBV5-4, the J gene TRBJ2-1, with D possibly TRBD2 on 7 matching bases. The length of the CDR3 is 15 residues. V gave up 4 bases and J gave up 7 bases, with 18 bases separating them. The V gene's germline CDR1 is SGHNT and CDR2 YYREEE (reference sequence).